This entry features one TCR beta chain sequence. Its cognate antigen is unknown. The data stem from a study of cytomegalovirus exposure and HLA in healthy donors. The CDR3 has 19 amino acids. Germline V gene data show CDR1 as SGHAT and CDR2 as FQNNGV. With V trimmed by 4 bases and J by 0 bases, 12 bases remained unmatched. The PCR employed 60 Vbeta primers together with 13 Jbeta primers. Data came from immunoSEQ multiplex PCR; TCRdb stores just in-frame clones and leaves some out. The table has over 150,000 clones, around 68% seen once. Overall study results and limits: TCR beta sequences numbering 15,000 to 20,000 were associated with HLA alleles at 0.05 false discovery rate in a later analysis.

The sequenced sample consisted of PBMCs. The source is a man aged 50 to 60 in good health and CMV-seronegative. The rearrangement joins TRBV11-2 to TRBJ1-6, with 7 bases matching TRBD1. The CDR3 DNA follows: TGTGCCAGCAGCTGGGACAGACCTCTCGGCCGCTCCTATAATTCACCCCTCCACTTT. It encodes CASSWDRPLGRSYNSPLHF.